Following are 26 T cell receptor beta chains from one sample sequenced in a study of blood T cell repertoires in COVID-19. Data came from immunoSEQ multiplex PCR; TCRdb stores just in-frame clones and leaves some out. The sample has 150,000 to 190,000 clones; about 79% are singletons. The sequencing input was peripheral blood. The receptors come from a woman in her 50s with acute or convalescent COVID-19.

The gene calls are TRBV28 and TRBJ2-1, with D unresolved. V gave up 6 bases and J gave up 4 bases, with 10 bases separating them. CDR3 length: 13 residues. CDR1 is MDHEN, CDR2 SYDVKM, per germline. For the CDR3, the DNA is TGTGCCAGCAGATCTGACTGGTACAATGAGCAGTTCTTC. Residues: CASRSDWYNEQFF.

The genes are TRBV25-1 and TRBJ2-5; D is perhaps TRBD1 (6 bases). Germline assignment: CDR1 MGHDK and CDR2 SYGVNS. The ends were cut back, 3 bases at V and 0 bases at J, with 11 bases in the middle. This CDR3 has 15 amino acids. In DNA form, the CDR3 reads TGTGCCAGCAGTGACAGGGGCTGGTACCAAGAGACCCAGTACTTC. Its protein is CASSDRGWYQETQYF.

The chain couples TRBV6-2 or TRBV6-3 to TRBJ2-7; D gene ambiguous. This CDR3 has 11 residues. V dropped 4 bases and J dropped 7 bases, with 8 bases sitting between them. Germline lookup yields CDR1 MNHEY and CDR2 SVGEGT. This CDR3 reads CASSWSWEQYF. The CDR3 nucleotides are TGTGCCAGCAGTTGGAGTTGGGAGCAGTACTTC.

The V and J genes are TRBV2 and TRBJ1-6; D ambiguous. Germline values: CDR1 SNHLY, CDR2 FYNNEI. CDR3 size: 12 residues. The V end lost 6 bases, the J end lost 9 bases, and 9 bases lay between the germline ends. The CDR3, as DNA: TGTGCCAGCAGGCAGGAGGGTTCACCCCTCCACTTT. This codes for CASRQEGSPLHF.

The chain joins TRBV24-1 to TRBJ2-3; 10 nucleotides line up with TRBD2. Germline loops: CDR1 KGHDR, CDR2 SFDVKD. This CDR3 has 14 amino acids. V shed 7 bases and J 4 bases; nucleotides not matched to a gene: 4. CDR3 amino acids: CATSGLAASDTQYF. Written as DNA, the CDR3 is TGTGCCACCAGCGGACTAGCGGCTTCAGATACGCAGTATTTT.

The rearrangement uses TRBV5-1 and TRBJ2-5, with 7 nucleotides matching TRBD1. Trimming at V came to 4 bases and at J to 5 bases, leaving 8 bases not matched to a gene. The CDR3 is made up of 14 amino acids. Per germline, CDR1 SGHRS and CDR2 YFSETQ. DNA of the CDR3: TGCGCCAGCAGCGAGGGGACAGACTCCGAGACCCAGTACTTC. Translation gives CASSEGTDSETQYF.

The V call is TRBV2, the J call TRBJ2-7; 8 bases match TRBD1. The CDR3 sequence is 15 residues long. In germline, CDR1 is SNHLY, CDR2 FYNNEI. V was clipped by 0 bases and J by 5 bases; unmatched bases: 6. The CDR3 DNA follows: TGTGCCAGCAGTGAAGCGGGCAGGGGGCTCAACGAGCAGTACTTC. This translates into CASSEAGRGLNEQYF.

The chain recombines TRBV5-1 with TRBJ1-2; 9 positions agree with TRBD1. CDR3 size: 17 residues. Per germline, CDR1 SGHRS and CDR2 YFSETQ. J was trimmed by 5 bases and V by 3 bases; bases with no gene match: 14. The CDR3 region has the DNA TGCGCCAGCAGCTCGGACATGACCGGGACAGGGAAATATGGCTACACCTTC. Residues: CASSSDMTGTGKYGYTF.

The table lists this clone with a few counts. This chain joins TRBV27 and TRBJ2-3; D perhaps matches TRBD1 (5 bases). Between the trimmed V and J ends, which lost 3 bases and 0 bases, there was a span of 13 bases. CDR3 length: 16 residues. The germline V gene encodes CDR1 MNHEY and CDR2 SMNVEV (reference sequence). CDR3 protein: CASSFLGPTSTDTQYF. The CDR3, as DNA: TGTGCCAGCAGTTTCCTGGGGCCCACTAGCACAGATACGCAGTATTTT.

The rearrangement uses TRBV6-1 and TRBJ1-2; TRBD1 agrees at 9 bases. With 2 bases clipped from V and 8 bases from J, the junction kept 9 bases outside the gene matches. The CDR3 has 15 amino acids. Germline V gene sequence: CDR1 MNHNS, CDR2 SASEGT. CDR3 in DNA: TGTGCCAGCAGTGAACTGGAGGGGACAGGGCTCGGCTACACCTTC. Protein: CASSELEGTGLGYTF.

The J gene is TRBJ2-3, the V gene TRBV4-1; D uncertain. The V end lost 0 bases, the J end lost 0 bases, and 13 bases lay between the germline ends. Germline V lookup: CDR1 MGHRA, CDR2 YSYEKL. The CDR3 contains 17 residues. The CDR3: CASSQDARGSSTDTQYF. The CDR3 DNA reads as TGCGCCAGCAGCCAAGACGCTCGCGGTTCTAGCACAGATACGCAGTATTTT.

DNA for the CDR3: TGTGCCAGCGCACCTGCCAGGGCTGGGGCCAACGTCCTGACTTTC. Protein sequence: CASAPARAGANVLTF. The gene calls are TRBV27 and TRBJ2-6, with TRBD1 as a possible D gene (5 bases). This CDR3 is built from 15 residues. Trimming shortened V by 8 bases and J by 2 bases, and 13 bases separated the two germline ends. The V gene's germline CDR1 is MNHEY and CDR2 SMNVEV (reference sequence).

The chain carries TRBV4-2 and TRBJ1-2, with 7 bases that match TRBD1. V trimming: 6 bases; J trimming: 0 bases; junction bases outside the gene matches: 10. From germline, CDR1 is LGHNA and CDR2 YNFKEQ. CDR3 length: 16 amino acids. The CDR3 is CASRSLDRVANYGYTF. The CDR3 DNA reads as TGTGCCAGCAGGTCACTCGACAGGGTCGCTAACTATGGCTACACCTTC.

The chain couples TRBV15 to TRBJ2-3; 12 positions match TRBD1. The CDR3 is 14 residues long. Trimming at V came to 5 bases and at J to 8 bases, leaving 5 bases not matched to a gene. Per the germline V gene, CDR1 is LNHNV and CDR2 is YYDKDF (reference sequence). CDR3 residues: CATSRDRGPGTQYF. CDR3 sequence (DNA): TGTGCCACCAGCCGGGACAGGGGGCCTGGTACGCAGTATTTT.

V and J are TRBV20-1 and TRBJ2-1; D is perhaps TRBD2 (5 bases). Trimming took off 5 bases at V and 7 bases at J, with 9 bases between the two ends. CDR1 and CDR2 from the germline V gene are DFQATT and SNEGSKA (reference sequence). This CDR3 has 11 residues. The CDR3 sequence is CSAPGINEQFF. The CDR3 nucleotides are TGCAGTGCTCCGGGGATTAATGAGCAGTTCTTC.

This rearrangement joins TRBV7-7 to TRBJ2-1; 10 positions match TRBD1. The CDR3 runs to 15 residues. After removal of 0 bases from V and 10 bases from J, the junction contained 6 bases not matched to a gene. Germline lookup yields CDR1 SSHAT and CDR2 FNYEAQ (reference sequence). CDR3 coding DNA: TGTGCCAGCAGCTTAGCGGGACAGGGGATAGGCGAGCAGTTCTTC. This gives the protein CASSLAGQGIGEQFF.

This clone was observed a few times. The gene calls are TRBV28 and TRBJ2-1, with 12 nucleotides matching TRBD2. Germline V CDR1 and CDR2: MDHEN, SYDVKM. V lost 4 bases to trimming and J lost 7 bases; unmatched junction nucleotides: 8. The CDR3 totals 16 residues. CDR3: CASSSPSGRGMNEQFF. In DNA, the CDR3 is TGTGCCAGCAGTTCACCTAGCGGGAGGGGAATGAATGAGCAGTTCTTC.

The V and J genes are TRBV12-3 or TRBV12-4 and TRBJ2-3; no firm D call. The V end lost 6 bases, the J end lost 9 bases, and 16 bases lay between the germline ends. This CDR3 comprises 13 residues. This chain's CDR3 is CASRPVHGGTQYF. CDR3 in DNA: TGTGCCAGCAGACCCGTCCACGGCGGCACGCAGTATTTT.

DNA for the CDR3: TGTGCCAGCAGCATCGGGGTGGTCAATGAGCAGTTCTTC. Protein product: CASSIGVVNEQFF. The chain links TRBV7-3 to TRBJ2-1; weak D call: TRBD2 (5 bases). V shed 5 bases and J shed 6 bases, with 11 bases lying between them. Per the germline V gene, CDR1 is SGHTA and CDR2 is FQGTGA. The CDR3 is 13 residues long.

V and J are TRBV24-1 and TRBJ2-1; 7 bases match TRBD1. J lost 7 bases, V lost 4 bases, and 12 bases had no gene match. The CDR3 runs 16 residues. Germline loops: CDR1 KGHDR, CDR2 SFDVKD. CDR3 amino acids: CATSDYRQGAMNEQFF. The CDR3 bases are TGTGCCACCAGTGACTACAGACAGGGCGCGATGAATGAGCAGTTCTTC.

The chain is built from TRBV28 and TRBJ1-2, with D possibly being TRBD1 (6 bases). CDR1 is MDHEN and CDR2 is SYDVKM in the germline V gene. The CDR3 length is 13 residues. V was cut by 6 bases and J by 4 bases, with 12 bases left in between. The DNA of the CDR3 is TGTGCCAGCAGGCCTCAGGGGAGCTATGGCTACACCTTC. This encodes CASRPQGSYGYTF.

The rearrangement joins TRBV6-6 to TRBJ1-1, with 9 bases that match TRBD1. The V and J ends lost 3 bases and 7 bases, in that order; junction bases with no gene match: 3. CDR3 length equals 13 residues. Per germline, CDR1 MNHNY and CDR2 SVGAGI (reference sequence). CDR3 in DNA: TGTGCCAGCAGTTATCCGGGACAGGGTGAAGCTTTCTTT. This gives the protein CASSYPGQGEAFF.

The J gene is TRBJ1-1, the V gene TRBV5-1; D perhaps matches TRBD1 (5 bases). Trimming left V 2 bases short and J 4 bases short, with 18 bases between. This CDR3 has 16 amino acids. Per germline, CDR1 SGHRS and CDR2 YFSETQ. The CDR3 coding sequence is TGCGCCAGCAGCTTAAAAGACGGGGGAGCGAGCACTGAAGCTTTCTTT. Its translation: CASSLKDGGASTEAFF.

The gene calls are TRBV7-2 and TRBJ2-5, with TRBD2 matching over 15 bases. After removal of 0 bases from V and 5 bases from J, the junction contained 7 bases not matched to a gene. This CDR3 has 18 amino acids. Germline V lookup: CDR1 SGHTA, CDR2 FQGNSA. The CDR3 DNA sequence: TGTGCCAGCAGCTTAGCGTGGACTAGCGGGGGGGCATCCGAGACCCAGTACTTC. Encoded protein: CASSLAWTSGGASETQYF.

The count of this clone is one. The rearrangement joins TRBV11-2 to TRBJ2-3; D call uncertain. The CDR3 has 14 residues. V dropped 3 bases and J dropped 2 bases, with 9 bases sitting between them. CDR1 is SGHAT and CDR2 is FQNNGV in the germline V gene. CDR3 DNA sequence: TGTGCCAGCAGCTTGTCCCCAGACACAGATACGCAGTATTTT. It yields the protein CASSLSPDTDTQYF.

This rearrangement joins TRBV5-4 to TRBJ1-3; possibly TRBD1 for D (5 bases). Germline CDR1 and CDR2: SGHNT and YYREEE (reference sequence). The V end was cut by 3 bases, the J end by 1 base, with 14 bases between. The CDR3 contains 16 residues. In DNA, the CDR3 is TGTGCCAGCAGCTCCCAGGGTTCTTTTTCTGGAAACACCATATATTTT. Translation: CASSSQGSFSGNTIYF.